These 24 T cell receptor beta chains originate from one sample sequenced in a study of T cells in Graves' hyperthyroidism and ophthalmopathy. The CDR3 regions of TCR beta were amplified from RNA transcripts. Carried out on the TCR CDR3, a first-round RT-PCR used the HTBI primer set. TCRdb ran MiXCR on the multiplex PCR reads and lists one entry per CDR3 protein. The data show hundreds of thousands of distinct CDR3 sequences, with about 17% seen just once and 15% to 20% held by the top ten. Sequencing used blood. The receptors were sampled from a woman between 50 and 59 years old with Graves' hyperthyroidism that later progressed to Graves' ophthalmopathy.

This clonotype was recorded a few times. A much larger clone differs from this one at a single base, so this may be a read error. CDR3 sequence reads: CARNLQLNTEAFF. The CDR3 DNA follows: TGTGCCCGGAACCTACAGCTGAACACTGAAGCTTTCTTT. The J gene is TRBJ1-1, the V gene TRBV30, with D unresolved. V was trimmed by 8 bases and J by 0 bases, leaving 13 bases between them. The CDR3 loop spans 13 amino acids. CDR1 is GTSNPN and CDR2 is SVGIG in the germline V gene (reference sequence). The entire variable domain, with the rest obtained from reference TRBV30 and TRBJ1-1, is as follows: SQTIHQWPATLVQPVGSPLSLECTVEGTSNPNLYWYRQAAGRGLQLLFYSVGIGQISSEVPQNLSASRPQDRQFILSSKKLLLSDSGFYLCARNLQLNTEAFFGQGTRLTVV.

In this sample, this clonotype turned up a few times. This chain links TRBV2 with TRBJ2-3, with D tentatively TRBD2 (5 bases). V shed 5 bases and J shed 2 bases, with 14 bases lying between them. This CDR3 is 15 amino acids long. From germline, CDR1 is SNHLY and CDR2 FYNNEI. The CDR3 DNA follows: TGTGCCAGCAGTACCCCCTCGGGGTTCACAGATACGCAGTATTTT. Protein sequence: CASSTPSGFTDTQYF.

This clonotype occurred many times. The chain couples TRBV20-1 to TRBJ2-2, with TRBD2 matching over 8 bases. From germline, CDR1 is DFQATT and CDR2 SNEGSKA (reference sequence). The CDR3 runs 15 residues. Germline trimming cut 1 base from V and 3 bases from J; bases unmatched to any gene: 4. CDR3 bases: TGCAGTGCTAGAGCTGTAGCGGGATACACCGGGGAGCTGTTTTTT. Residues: CSARAVAGYTGELFF.

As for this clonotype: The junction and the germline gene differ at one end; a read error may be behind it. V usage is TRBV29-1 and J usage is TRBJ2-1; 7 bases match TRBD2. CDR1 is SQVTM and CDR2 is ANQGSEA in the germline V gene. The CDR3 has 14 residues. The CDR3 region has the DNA TGCAGCGCTGAAAGCGGGGAGTCCTACAATGAGCAGTTCTTC. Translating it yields CSAESGESYNEQFF.

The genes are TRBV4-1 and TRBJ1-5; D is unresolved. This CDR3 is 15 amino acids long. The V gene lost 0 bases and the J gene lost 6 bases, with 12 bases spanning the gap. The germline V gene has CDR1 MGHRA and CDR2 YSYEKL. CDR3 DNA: TGCGCCAGCAGCCAAGATCTAGGTACATTTCAGCCCCAGCATTTT. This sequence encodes CASSQDLGTFQPQHF.

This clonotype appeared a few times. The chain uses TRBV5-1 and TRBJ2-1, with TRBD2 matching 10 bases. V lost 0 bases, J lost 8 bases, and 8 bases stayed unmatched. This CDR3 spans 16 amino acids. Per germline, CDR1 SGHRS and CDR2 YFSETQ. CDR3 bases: TGCGCCAGCAGCTTGGTAGGGGCTAGCGGGGGACATGAGCAGTTCTTC. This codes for CASSLVGASGGHEQFF.

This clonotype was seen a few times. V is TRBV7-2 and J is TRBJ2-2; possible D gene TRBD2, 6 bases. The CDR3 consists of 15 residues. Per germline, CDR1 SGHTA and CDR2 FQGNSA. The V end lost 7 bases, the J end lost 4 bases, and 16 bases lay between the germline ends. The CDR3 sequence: CASIPGAEITGELFF. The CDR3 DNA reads TGTGCCAGCATCCCGGGAGCGGAGATCACCGGGGAGCTGTTTTTT.

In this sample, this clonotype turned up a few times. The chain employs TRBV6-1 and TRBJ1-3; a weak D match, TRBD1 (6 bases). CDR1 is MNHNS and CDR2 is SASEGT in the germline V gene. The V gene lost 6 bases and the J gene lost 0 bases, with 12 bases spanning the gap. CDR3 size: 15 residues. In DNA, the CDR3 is TGTGCCAGCAGGCAAAACAGGGCCTCTGGAAACACCATATATTTT. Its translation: CASRQNRASGNTIYF.

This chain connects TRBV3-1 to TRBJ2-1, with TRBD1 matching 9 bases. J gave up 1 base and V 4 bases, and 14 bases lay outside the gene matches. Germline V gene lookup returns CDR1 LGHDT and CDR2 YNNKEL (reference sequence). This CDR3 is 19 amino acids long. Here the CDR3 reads CASSPAITGTGRSYNEQFF. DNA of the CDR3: TGTGCCAGCAGCCCCGCCATAACTGGGACAGGGAGATCCTACAATGAGCAGTTCTTC.

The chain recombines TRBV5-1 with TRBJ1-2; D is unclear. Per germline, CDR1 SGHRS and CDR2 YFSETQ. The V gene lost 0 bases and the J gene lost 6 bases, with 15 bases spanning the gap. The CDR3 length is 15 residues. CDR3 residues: CASSLGRMTADGYTF. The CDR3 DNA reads TGCGCCAGCAGCTTGGGACGGATGACCGCAGATGGCTACACCTTC.

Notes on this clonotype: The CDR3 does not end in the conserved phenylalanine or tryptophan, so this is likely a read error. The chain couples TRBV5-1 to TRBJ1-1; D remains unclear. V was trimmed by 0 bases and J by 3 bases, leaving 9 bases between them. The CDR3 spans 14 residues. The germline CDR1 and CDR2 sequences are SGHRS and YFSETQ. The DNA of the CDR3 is TGCGCCAGCAGCTTGGATGGGGTGTACACTGAAGCTTTCCTT. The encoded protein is CASSLDGVYTEAFL.

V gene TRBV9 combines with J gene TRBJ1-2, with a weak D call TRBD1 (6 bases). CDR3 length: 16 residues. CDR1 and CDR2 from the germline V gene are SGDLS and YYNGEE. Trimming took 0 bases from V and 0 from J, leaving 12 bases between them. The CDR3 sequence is CASSVGNRVSNYGYTF. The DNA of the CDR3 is TGTGCCAGCAGCGTAGGAAACAGGGTTTCTAACTATGGCTACACCTTC.

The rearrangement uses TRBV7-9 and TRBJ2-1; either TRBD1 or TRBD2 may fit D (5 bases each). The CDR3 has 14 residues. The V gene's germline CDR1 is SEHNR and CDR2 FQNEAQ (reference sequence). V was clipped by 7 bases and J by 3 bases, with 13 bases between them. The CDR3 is CASTPPGRYNEQFF. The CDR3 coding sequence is TGTGCCAGCACCCCCCCGGGGCGCTACAATGAGCAGTTCTTC.

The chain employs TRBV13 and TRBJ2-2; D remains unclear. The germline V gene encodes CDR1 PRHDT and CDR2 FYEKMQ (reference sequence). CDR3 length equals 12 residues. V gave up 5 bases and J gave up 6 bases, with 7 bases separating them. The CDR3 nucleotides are TGTGCCAGCAGCATAGTGCCCGGGGAGCTGTTTTTT. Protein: CASSIVPGELFF. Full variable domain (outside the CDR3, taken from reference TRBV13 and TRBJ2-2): AAGVIQSPRHLIKEKRETATLKCYPIPRHDTVYWYQQGPGQDPQFLISFYEKMQSDKGSIPDRFSAQQFSDYHSELNMSSLELGDSALYFCASSIVPGELFFGEGSRLTVL.

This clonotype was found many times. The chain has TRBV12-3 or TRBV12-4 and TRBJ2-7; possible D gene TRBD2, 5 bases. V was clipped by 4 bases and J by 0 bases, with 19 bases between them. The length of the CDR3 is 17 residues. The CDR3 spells CASSSYPRAGSSYEQYF. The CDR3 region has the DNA TGTGCCAGCAGTTCGTACCCGAGGGCAGGAAGCTCCTACGAGCAGTACTTC.

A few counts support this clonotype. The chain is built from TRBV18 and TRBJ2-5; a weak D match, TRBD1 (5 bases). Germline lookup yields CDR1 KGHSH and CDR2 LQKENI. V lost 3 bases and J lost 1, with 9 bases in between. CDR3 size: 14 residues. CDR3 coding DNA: TGTGCCAGCTCACCTCGACAGTTCCAAGAGACCCAGTACTTC. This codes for CASSPRQFQETQYF.

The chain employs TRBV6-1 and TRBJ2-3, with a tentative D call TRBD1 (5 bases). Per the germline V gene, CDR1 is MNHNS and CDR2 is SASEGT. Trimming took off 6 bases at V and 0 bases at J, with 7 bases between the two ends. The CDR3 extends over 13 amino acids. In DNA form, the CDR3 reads TGTGCCAGCAGGACAGCAAGCACAGATACGCAGTATTTT. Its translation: CASRTASTDTQYF.

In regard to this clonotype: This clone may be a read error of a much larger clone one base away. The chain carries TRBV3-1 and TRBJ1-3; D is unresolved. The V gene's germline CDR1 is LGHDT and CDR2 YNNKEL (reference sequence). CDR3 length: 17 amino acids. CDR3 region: CAGSLRNGRRSGNTIYF. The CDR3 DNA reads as TGTGCCGGCAGCCTACGTAACGGACGGCGCTCTGGAAACACCATATATTTT.

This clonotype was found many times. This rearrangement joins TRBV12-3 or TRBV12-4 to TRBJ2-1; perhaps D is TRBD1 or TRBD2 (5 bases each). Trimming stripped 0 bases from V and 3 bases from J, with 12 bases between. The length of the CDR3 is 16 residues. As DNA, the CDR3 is TGTGCCAGCAGTTTAGCCCGGGACCGGTACTACAATGAGCAGTTCTTC. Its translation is CASSLARDRYYNEQFF.

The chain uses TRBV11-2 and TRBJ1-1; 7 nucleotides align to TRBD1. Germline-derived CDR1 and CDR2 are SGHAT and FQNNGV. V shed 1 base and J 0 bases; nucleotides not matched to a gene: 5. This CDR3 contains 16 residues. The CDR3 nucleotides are TGTGCCAGCAGCTTAGCGGCGACAGGGTTGAACACTGAAGCTTTCTTT. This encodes CASSLAATGLNTEAFF.

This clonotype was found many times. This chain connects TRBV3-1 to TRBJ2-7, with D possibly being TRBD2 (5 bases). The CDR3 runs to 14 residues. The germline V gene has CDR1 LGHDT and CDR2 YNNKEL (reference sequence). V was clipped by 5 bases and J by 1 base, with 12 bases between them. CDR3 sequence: CASSYRRGSYEQYF. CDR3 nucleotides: TGTGCCAGCAGCTACCGCCGGGGATCCTACGAGCAGTACTTC.

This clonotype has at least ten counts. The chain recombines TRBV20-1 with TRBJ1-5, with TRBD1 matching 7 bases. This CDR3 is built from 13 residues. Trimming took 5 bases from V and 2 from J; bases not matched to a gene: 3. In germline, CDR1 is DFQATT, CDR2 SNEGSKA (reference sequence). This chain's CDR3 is CSARGQGNQPQHF. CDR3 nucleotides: TGCAGTGCTCGAGGACAGGGCAATCAGCCCCAGCATTTT.

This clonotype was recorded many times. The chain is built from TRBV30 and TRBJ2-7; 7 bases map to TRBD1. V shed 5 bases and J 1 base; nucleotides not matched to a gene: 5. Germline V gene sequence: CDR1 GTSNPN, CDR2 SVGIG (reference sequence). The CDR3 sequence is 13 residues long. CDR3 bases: TGTGCCTGGGAGGACAGGACTTCCTACGAGCAGTACTTC. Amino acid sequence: CAWEDRTSYEQYF.

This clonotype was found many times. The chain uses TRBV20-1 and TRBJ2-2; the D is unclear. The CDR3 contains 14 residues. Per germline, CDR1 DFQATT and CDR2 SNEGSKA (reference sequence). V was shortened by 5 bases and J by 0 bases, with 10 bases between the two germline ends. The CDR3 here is CSAWSDANTGELFF. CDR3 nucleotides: TGCAGTGCTTGGAGCGACGCGAACACCGGGGAGCTGTTTTTT.